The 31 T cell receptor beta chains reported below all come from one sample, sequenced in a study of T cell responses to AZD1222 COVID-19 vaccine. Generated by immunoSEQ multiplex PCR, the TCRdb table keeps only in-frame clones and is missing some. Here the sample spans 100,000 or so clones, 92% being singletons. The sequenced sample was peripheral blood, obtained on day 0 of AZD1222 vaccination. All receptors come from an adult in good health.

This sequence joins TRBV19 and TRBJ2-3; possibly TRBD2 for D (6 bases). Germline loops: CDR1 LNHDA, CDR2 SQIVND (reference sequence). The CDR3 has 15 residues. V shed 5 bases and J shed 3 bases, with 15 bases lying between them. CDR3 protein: CASSSRLGDTDTQYF. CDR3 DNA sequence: TGTGCCAGTAGTTCCCGACTAGGAGATACAGATACGCAGTATTTT.

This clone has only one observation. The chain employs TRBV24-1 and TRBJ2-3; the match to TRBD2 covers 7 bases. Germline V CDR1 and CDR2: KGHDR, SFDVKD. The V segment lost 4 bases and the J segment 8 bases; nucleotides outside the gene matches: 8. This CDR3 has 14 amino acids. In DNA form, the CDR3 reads TGTGCCACCAGTGACGGGGGGTCCGGTCGTACGCAGTATTTT. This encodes CATSDGGSGRTQYF.

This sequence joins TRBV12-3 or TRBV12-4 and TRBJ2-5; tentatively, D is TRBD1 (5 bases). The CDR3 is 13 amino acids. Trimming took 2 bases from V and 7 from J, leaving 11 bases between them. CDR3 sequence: CASSLTGSGTQYF. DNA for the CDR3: TGTGCCAGCAGTTTAACAGGTTCTGGGACCCAGTACTTC.

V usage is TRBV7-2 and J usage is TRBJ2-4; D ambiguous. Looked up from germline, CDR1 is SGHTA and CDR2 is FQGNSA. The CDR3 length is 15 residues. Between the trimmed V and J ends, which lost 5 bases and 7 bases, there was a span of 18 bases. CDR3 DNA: TGTGCCAGCAGCCACCCCTTTGGCAGGACGAACATTCAGTACTTC. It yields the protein CASSHPFGRTNIQYF.

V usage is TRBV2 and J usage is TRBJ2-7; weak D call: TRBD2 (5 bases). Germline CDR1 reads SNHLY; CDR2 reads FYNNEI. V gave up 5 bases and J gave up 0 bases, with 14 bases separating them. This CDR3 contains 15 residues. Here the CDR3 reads CASSPRVPSSYEQYF. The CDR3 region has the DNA TGTGCCAGCAGTCCGAGGGTCCCGAGCTCCTACGAGCAGTACTTC.

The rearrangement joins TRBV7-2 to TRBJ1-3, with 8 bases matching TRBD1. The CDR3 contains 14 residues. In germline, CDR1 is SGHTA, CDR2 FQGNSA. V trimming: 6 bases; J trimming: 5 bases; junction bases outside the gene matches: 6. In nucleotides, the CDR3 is TGTGCCAGCAGTCCGGACAGGGCGCGAAACACCATATATTTT. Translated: CASSPDRARNTIYF.

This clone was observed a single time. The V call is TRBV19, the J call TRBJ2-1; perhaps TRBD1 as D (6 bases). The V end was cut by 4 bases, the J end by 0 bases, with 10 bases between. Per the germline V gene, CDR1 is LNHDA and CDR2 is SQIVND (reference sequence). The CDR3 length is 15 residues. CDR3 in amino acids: CASSTSDSSYNEQFF. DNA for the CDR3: TGTGCCAGTAGTACCTCGGACAGCTCCTACAATGAGCAGTTCTTC.

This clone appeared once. CDR3 sequence reads: CASSLKANGGYTF. In DNA form, the CDR3 reads TGTGCCAGCAGCTTAAAGGCCAACGGGGGCTACACCTTC. The chain links TRBV7-2 to TRBJ1-2; no clear D. The CDR3 length is 13 residues. The V gene lost 2 bases and the J gene lost 8 bases, with 12 bases spanning the gap. CDR1 and CDR2 from the germline V gene are SGHTA and FQGNSA.

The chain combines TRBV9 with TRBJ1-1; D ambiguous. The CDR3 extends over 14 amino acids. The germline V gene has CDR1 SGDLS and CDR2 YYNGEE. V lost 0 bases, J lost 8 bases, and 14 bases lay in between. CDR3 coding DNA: TGTGCCAGCAGCGTAGTAACGGCCAGTAGAGAAGCTTTCTTT. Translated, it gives CASSVVTASREAFF.

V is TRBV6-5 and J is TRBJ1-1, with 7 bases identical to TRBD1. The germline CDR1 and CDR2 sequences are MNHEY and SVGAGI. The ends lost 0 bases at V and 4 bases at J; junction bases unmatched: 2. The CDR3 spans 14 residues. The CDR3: CASSYSDRITEAFF. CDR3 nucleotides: TGTGCCAGCAGTTACTCGGACAGGATCACTGAAGCTTTCTTT.

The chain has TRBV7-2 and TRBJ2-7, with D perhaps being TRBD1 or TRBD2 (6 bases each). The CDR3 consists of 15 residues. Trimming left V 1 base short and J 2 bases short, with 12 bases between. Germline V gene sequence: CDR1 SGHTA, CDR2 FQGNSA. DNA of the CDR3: TGTGCCAGCAGCTTAGGGGGGGCCAATCCCTACGAGCAGTACTTC. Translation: CASSLGGANPYEQYF.

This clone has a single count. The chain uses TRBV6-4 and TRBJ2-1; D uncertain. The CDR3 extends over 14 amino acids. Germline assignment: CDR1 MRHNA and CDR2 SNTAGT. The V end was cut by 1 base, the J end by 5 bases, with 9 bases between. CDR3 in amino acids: CASSDLGWDNEQFF. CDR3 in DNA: TGTGCCAGCAGTGACTTGGGCTGGGACAATGAGCAGTTCTTC.

The CDR3 loop reads CASMPSGGGSYEQYF. The CDR3 DNA sequence: TGTGCCAGCATGCCCAGTGGGGGGGGCTCCTACGAGCAGTACTTC. This rearrangement joins TRBV2 to TRBJ2-7; 7 bases fit TRBD2. Losses at the gene ends were 7 bases for V and 0 bases for J; bases not matched to a gene: 9. There are 15 residues in the CDR3. CDR1 and CDR2 from the germline V gene are SNHLY and FYNNEI.

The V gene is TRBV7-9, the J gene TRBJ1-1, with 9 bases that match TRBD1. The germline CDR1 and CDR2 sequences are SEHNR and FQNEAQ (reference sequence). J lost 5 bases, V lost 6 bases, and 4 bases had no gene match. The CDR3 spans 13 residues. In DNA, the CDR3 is TGTGCCAGCAGACGACAGGGGGGTACTGAAGCTTTCTTT. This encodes CASRRQGGTEAFF.

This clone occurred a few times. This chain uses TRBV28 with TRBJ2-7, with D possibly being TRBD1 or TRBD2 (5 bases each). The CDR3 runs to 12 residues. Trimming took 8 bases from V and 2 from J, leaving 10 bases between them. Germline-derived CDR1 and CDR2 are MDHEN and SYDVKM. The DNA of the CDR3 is TGTGCCAGCCTCCGGGGCGCCTACGAGCAGTACTTC. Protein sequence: CASLRGAYEQYF.

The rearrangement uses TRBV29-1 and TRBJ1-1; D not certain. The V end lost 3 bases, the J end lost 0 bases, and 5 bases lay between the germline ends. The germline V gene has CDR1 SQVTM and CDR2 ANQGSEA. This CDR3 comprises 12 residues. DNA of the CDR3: TGCAGCGTTGAGAGGATGAACACTGAAGCTTTCTTT. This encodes CSVERMNTEAFF. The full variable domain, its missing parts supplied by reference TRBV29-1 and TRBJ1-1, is SAVISQKPSRDICQRGTSLTIQCQVDSQVTMMFWYRQQPGQSLTLIATANQGSEATYESGFVIDKFPISRPNLTFSTLTVSNMSPEDSSIYLCSVERMNTEAFFGQGTRLTVV.

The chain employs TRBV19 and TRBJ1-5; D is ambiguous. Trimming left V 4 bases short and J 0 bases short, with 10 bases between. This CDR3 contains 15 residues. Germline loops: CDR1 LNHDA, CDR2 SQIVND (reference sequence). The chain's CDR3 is CASSTGMVSNQPQHF. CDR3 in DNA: TGTGCCAGTAGTACCGGGATGGTTAGCAATCAGCCCCAGCATTTT.

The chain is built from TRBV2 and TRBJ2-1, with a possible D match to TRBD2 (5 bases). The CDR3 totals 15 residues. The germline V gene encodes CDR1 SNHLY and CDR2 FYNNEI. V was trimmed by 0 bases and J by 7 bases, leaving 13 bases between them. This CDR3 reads CASSEAAGPWNEQFF. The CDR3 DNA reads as TGTGCCAGCAGTGAAGCGGCGGGCCCCTGGAATGAGCAGTTCTTC.

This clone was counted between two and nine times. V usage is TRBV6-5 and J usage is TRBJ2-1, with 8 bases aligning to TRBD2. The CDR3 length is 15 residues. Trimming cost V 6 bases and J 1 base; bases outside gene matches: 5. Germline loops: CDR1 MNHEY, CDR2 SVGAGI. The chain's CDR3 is CASSPTSESYNEQFF. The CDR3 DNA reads TGTGCCAGCAGCCCGACTAGCGAGTCCTACAATGAGCAGTTCTTC.

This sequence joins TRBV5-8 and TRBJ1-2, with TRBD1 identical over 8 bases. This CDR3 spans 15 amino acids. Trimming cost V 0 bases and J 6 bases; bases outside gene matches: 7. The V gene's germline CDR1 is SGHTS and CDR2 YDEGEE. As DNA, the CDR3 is TGTGCCAGCAGCTTGGAAGGACAGGGTCTGCATGGCTACACCTTC. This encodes CASSLEGQGLHGYTF.

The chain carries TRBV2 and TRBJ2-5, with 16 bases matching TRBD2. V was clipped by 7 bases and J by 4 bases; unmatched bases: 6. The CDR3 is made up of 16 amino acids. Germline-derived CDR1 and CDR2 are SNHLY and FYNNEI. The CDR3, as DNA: TGTGCCAGCACCCGAGGGACTAGCGGGGGGGGAGAGACCCAGTACTTC. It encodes CASTRGTSGGGETQYF.

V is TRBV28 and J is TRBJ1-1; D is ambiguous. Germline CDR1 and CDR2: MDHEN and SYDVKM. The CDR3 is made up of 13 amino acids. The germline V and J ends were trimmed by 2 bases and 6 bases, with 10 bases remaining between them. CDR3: CASSLGSRAEAFF. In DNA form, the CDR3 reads TGTGCCAGCAGTTTAGGCAGTCGGGCTGAAGCTTTCTTT.

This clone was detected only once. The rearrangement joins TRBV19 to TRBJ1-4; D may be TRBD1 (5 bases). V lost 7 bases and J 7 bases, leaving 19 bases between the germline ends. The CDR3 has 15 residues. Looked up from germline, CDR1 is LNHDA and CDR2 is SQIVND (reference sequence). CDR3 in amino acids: CASNSRSGAFEKLFF. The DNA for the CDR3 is TGTGCCAGTAACTCCCGCTCTGGGGCATTTGAAAAACTGTTTTTT.

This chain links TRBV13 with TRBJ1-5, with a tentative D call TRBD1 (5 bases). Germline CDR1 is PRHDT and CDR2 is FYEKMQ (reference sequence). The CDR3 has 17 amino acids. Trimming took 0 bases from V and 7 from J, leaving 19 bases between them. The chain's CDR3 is CASSLGPGTKEWQPQHF. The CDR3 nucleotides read TGTGCCAGCAGCTTAGGCCCTGGGACGAAGGAATGGCAGCCCCAGCATTTT.

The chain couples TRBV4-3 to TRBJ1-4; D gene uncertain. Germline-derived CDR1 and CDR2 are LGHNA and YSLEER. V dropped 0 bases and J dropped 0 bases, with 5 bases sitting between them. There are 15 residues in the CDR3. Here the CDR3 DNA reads TGCGCCAGCAGCCAAGATAGGGCAACTAATGAAAAACTGTTTTTT. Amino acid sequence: CASSQDRATNEKLFF.

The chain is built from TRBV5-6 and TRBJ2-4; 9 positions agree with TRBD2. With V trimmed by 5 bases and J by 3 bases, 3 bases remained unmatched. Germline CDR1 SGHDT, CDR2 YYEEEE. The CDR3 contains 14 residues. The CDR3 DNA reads TGTGCCAGCAGGGGACTAGCAGACAAAAACATTCAGTACTTC. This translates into CASRGLADKNIQYF.

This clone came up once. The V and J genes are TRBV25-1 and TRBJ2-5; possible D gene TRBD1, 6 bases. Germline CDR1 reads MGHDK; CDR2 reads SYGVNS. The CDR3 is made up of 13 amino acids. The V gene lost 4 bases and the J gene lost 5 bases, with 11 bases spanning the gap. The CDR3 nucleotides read TGTGCCAGCAGTGGCTCAGGGGAGGAGACCCAGTACTTC. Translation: CASSGSGEETQYF.

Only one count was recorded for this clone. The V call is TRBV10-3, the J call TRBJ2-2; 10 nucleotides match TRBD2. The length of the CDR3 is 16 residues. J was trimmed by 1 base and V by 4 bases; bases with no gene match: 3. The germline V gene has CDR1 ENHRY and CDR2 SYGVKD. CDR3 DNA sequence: TGTGCCATCAGTGTTTCTAGCGGGGGGAACACCGGGGAGCTGTTTTTT. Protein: CAISVSSGGNTGELFF.

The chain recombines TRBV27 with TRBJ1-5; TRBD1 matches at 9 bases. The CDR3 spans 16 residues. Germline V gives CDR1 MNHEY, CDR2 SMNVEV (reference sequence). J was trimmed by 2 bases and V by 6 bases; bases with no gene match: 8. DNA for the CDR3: TGTGCCAGCAGCCCCGGACAGGGGAGACGCAATCAGCCCCAGCATTTT. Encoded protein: CASSPGQGRRNQPQHF.

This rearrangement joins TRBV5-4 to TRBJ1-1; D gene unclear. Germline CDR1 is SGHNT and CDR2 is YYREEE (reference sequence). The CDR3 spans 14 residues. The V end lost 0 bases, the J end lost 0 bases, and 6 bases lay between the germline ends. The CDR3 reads CASSLGTVNTEAFF. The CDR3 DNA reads TGTGCCAGCAGCTTGGGGACGGTGAACACTGAAGCTTTCTTT.

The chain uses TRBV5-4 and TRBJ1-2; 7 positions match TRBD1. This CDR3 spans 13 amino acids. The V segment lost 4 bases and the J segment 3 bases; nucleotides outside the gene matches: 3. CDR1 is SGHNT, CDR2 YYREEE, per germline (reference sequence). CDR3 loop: CASSPDRDYGYTF. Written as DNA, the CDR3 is TGTGCCAGCAGCCCAGACAGGGACTATGGCTACACCTTC. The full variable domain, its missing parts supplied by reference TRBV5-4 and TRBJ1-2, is ETGVTQSPTHLIKTRGQQVTLRCSSQSGHNTVSWYQQALGQGPQFIFQYYREEENGRGNFPPRFSGLQFPNYSSELNVNALELDDSALYLCASSPDRDYGYTFGSGTRLTVV.